These 23 T cell receptor beta chains were sequenced from one sample in a study of OX40 agonist ivuxolimab in advanced cancers. Repertoires were generated with immunoSEQ multiplex PCR, while TCRdb's copy carries only in-frame clones and drops some. Among about 40,000 clones listed, roughly 88% were seen once. This specimen consisted of CD4+ or CD8+ T cells sorted from blood, obtained in a trial of the OX40 agonist ivuxolimab. These TCRs come from an adult with an advanced solid tumor such as melanoma, head and neck, liver or kidney cancer.

This clone appeared once. V and J are TRBV2 and TRBJ1-4; D uncertain. Germline assignment: CDR1 SNHLY and CDR2 FYNNEI. This CDR3 is built from 15 residues. The V end was cut by 1 base, the J end by 0 bases, with 6 bases between. This CDR3 reads CASSEGSATNEKLFF. The CDR3 coding sequence is TGTGCCAGCAGTGAAGGCAGTGCAACTAATGAAAAACTGTTTTTT. Supplemented by reference TRBV2 and TRBJ1-4, the full variable domain reads EPEVTQTPSHQVTQMGQEVILRCVPISNHLYFYWYRQILGQKVEFLVSFYNNEISEKSEIFDDQFSVERPDGSNFTLKIRSTKLEDSAMYFCASSEGSATNEKLFFGSGTQLSVL.

V and J are TRBV4-1 and TRBJ1-5; D gene unclear. Germline V CDR1 and CDR2: MGHRA, YSYEKL. The CDR3 has 16 amino acids. The V end was cut by 1 base, the J end by 6 bases, with 16 bases between. The CDR3 spells CASSQVIGIGSQPQHF. For the CDR3, the DNA is TGCGCCAGCAGCCAAGTAATCGGGATAGGGAGTCAGCCCCAGCATTTT.

The chain links TRBV9 to TRBJ2-1; TRBD2 matches at 12 bases. V lost 3 bases, J lost 3 bases, and 4 bases stayed unmatched. The CDR3 is 16 residues long. CDR1 is SGDLS, CDR2 YYNGEE, per germline. The DNA for the CDR3 is TGTGCCAGCAGCGGAAGACTAGCGGGAGACTACAATGAGCAGTTCTTC. Encoded protein: CASSGRLAGDYNEQFF.

J is TRBJ2-1 and V is TRBV9; 8 nucleotides match TRBD1. The V segment lost 0 bases and the J segment 8 bases; nucleotides outside the gene matches: 10. Germline V CDR1 and CDR2: SGDLS, YYNGEE. The CDR3 is made up of 16 amino acids. CDR3 sequence: CASSVAASGGMDEQFF. The CDR3 DNA reads as TGTGCCAGCAGCGTAGCGGCCTCAGGGGGCATGGATGAGCAGTTCTTC.

The CDR3 spells CASSPGLYEQFF. The CDR3 region has the DNA TGTGCCAGCTCACCCGGACTGTATGAGCAGTTCTTC. The chain joins TRBV18 to TRBJ2-1; possibly TRBD2 for D (5 bases). Looked up from germline, CDR1 is KGHSH and CDR2 is LQKENI. The CDR3 sequence is 12 residues long. The V gene lost 3 bases and the J gene lost 8 bases, with 8 bases spanning the gap. Full variable domain (missing parts from reference TRBV18 and TRBJ2-1): NAGVMQNPRHLVRRRGQEARLRCSPMKGHSHVYWYRQLPEEGLKFMVYLQKENIIDESGMPKERFSAEFPKEGPSILRIQQVVRGDSAAYFCASSPGLYEQFFGPGTRLTVL.

The rearrangement uses TRBV5-1 and TRBJ1-2; the match to TRBD1 covers 7 bases. Germline values: CDR1 SGHRS, CDR2 YFSETQ. This CDR3 region has 15 residues. Losses at the gene ends were 4 bases for V and 2 bases for J; bases not matched to a gene: 8. The CDR3 nucleotides are TGCGCCAGCAGCCCTACTCCGGGACAGAACTATGGCTACACCTTC. Amino acids: CASSPTPGQNYGYTF.

The CDR3 region has the DNA TGTGCCAGCAGCTTACCCACTGAAGCTTTCTTT. Protein sequence: CASSLPTEAFF. The J gene is TRBJ1-1, the V gene TRBV7-9; D unclear. The ends were cut back, 2 bases at V and 4 bases at J, with 2 bases in the middle. The V gene's germline CDR1 is SEHNR and CDR2 FQNEAQ (reference sequence). CDR3 length equals 11 residues. Drawing the rest from reference TRBV7-9 and TRBJ1-1, the complete variable domain is DTGVSQNPRHKITKRGQNVTFRCDPISEHNRLYWYRQTLGQGPEFLTYFQNEAQLEKSRLLSDRFSAERPKGSFSTLEIQRTEQGDSAMYLCASSLPTEAFFGQGTRLTVV.

The V gene is TRBV6-5, the J gene TRBJ2-1, with unresolved D. V was shortened by 8 bases and J by 2 bases, with 13 bases between the two germline ends. This CDR3 region has 14 residues. Germline CDR1 and CDR2: MNHEY and SVGAGI. As DNA, the CDR3 is TGTGCCAGCGCCCCAGTTCTACCCTACAATGAGCAGTTCTTC. It codes for CASAPVLPYNEQFF.

This clone was counted between two and nine times. The CDR3 nucleotides are TGTGCCAGCAGCGTAGCCAGCTTGAACACTGAAGCTTTCTTT. This codes for CASSVASLNTEAFF. The genes are TRBV9 and TRBJ1-1; D not resolved. Trimming removed 0 bases at V and 0 bases at J, with 6 bases between. CDR1 and CDR2 from the germline V gene are SGDLS and YYNGEE. This CDR3 has 14 residues.

The V and J genes are TRBV7-9 and TRBJ2-7, with D perhaps matching TRBD2 (6 bases). Germline V gives CDR1 SEHNR, CDR2 FQNEAQ (reference sequence). Trimming took off 1 base at V and 2 bases at J, with 15 bases between the two ends. The CDR3 has 16 amino acids. CDR3 sequence (DNA): TGTGCCAGCAGCTTAGTATGGAGCTTAGCGGCCTACGAGCAGTACTTC. It codes for CASSLVWSLAAYEQYF.

The chain has TRBV27 and TRBJ1-5; D is possibly TRBD1 (6 bases). Germline-derived CDR1 and CDR2 are MNHEY and SMNVEV (reference sequence). Trimming stripped 7 bases from V and 3 bases from J, with 13 bases between. This CDR3 region has 14 residues. The CDR3 sequence: CASNEGGPNQPQHF. For the CDR3, the DNA is TGTGCCAGCAACGAGGGGGGGCCCAATCAGCCCCAGCATTTT.

The J gene is TRBJ2-5, the V gene TRBV28, with 8 bases fitting TRBD2. V lost 3 bases, J lost 5 bases, and 8 bases stayed unmatched. The germline CDR1 and CDR2 sequences are MDHEN and SYDVKM. The CDR3 consists of 15 residues. DNA of the CDR3: TGTGCCAGCAGTTTCTCTAGCGGGCTGCCCGAGACCCAGTACTTC. Amino acids: CASSFSSGLPETQYF.

J is TRBJ2-1 and V is TRBV5-5, with D possibly matching TRBD2 (6 bases). CDR1 is SGHKS, CDR2 YYEKEE, per germline (reference sequence). The CDR3 spans 14 residues. The V and J ends lost 2 bases and 8 bases respectively, with 14 bases between them. The CDR3 coding sequence is TGTGCCAGCAGCTTCACCCCGGGAGCCGATGAGCAGTTCTTC. Its translation: CASSFTPGADEQFF.

The chain joins TRBV5-5 to TRBJ2-5, with 9 bases matching TRBD1. The ends lost 4 bases at V and 0 bases at J; junction bases unmatched: 4. This CDR3 is 15 amino acids long. Germline values: CDR1 SGHKS, CDR2 YYEKEE (reference sequence). CDR3 in amino acids: CASSHRDRDQETQYF. For the CDR3, the DNA is TGTGCCAGCAGCCACCGGGACAGGGACCAAGAGACCCAGTACTTC.

This clone was detected once. The V and J genes are TRBV5-8 and TRBJ2-4, with D hard to call. Germline values: CDR1 SGHTS, CDR2 YDEGEE. Trimming removed 4 bases from V and 8 bases from J, with 19 bases in between. The CDR3 has 15 amino acids. The CDR3 loop is CASSPHLARGDIQYF. Written as DNA, the CDR3 is TGTGCCAGCAGCCCACATTTGGCGAGAGGAGACATTCAGTACTTC.

This clone was recorded only once. The chain couples TRBV6-5 to TRBJ1-1, with 8 bases aligning to TRBD1. The J segment lost 4 bases and the V segment lost 5 bases, leaving 3 bases of the junction unmatched. The V gene's germline CDR1 is MNHEY and CDR2 SVGAGI. There are 13 residues in the CDR3. CDR3 sequence reads: CASSEGQGTEAFF. The CDR3 DNA is TGTGCCAGCAGTGAAGGACAGGGCACTGAAGCTTTCTTT.

The V gene is TRBV27, the J gene TRBJ2-6, with a weak D call TRBD1 (5 bases). Germline V gives CDR1 MNHEY, CDR2 SMNVEV (reference sequence). Trimming pared 5 bases from V and 4 bases from J, leaving 9 bases between. This CDR3 spans 14 amino acids. In DNA form, the CDR3 reads TGTGCCAGCAGTCCCTGGGGCGGGGCCAACGTCCTGACTTTC. Protein product: CASSPWGGANVLTF. The variable domain in full, with the rest retrieved from reference TRBV27 and TRBJ2-6, is EAQVTQNPRYLITVTGKKLTVTCSQNMNHEYMSWYRQDPGLGLRQIYYSMNVEVTDKGDVPEGYKVSRKEKRNFPLILESPSPNQTSLYFCASSPWGGANVLTFGAGSRLTVL.

The V gene is TRBV13, the J gene TRBJ1-2; 10 bases agree with TRBD1. Germline V gives CDR1 PRHDT, CDR2 FYEKMQ (reference sequence). The CDR3 extends over 15 amino acids. J lost 1 base, V lost 3 bases, and 2 bases had no gene match. The CDR3 coding sequence is TGTGCCAGCAGCTTCGGGACAGGGGATAACTATGGCTACACCTTC. Translation gives CASSFGTGDNYGYTF.

The chain links TRBV27 to TRBJ2-7, with D perhaps TRBD1 or TRBD2 (5 bases each). CDR1 MNHEY and CDR2 SMNVEV come from the germline V gene (reference sequence). The CDR3 spans 16 residues. Trimming pared 6 bases from V and 2 bases from J, leaving 20 bases between. In DNA, the CDR3 is TGTGCCAGCAGCCCTTTCCCGGCTGGGGGTGCCTACGAGCAGTACTTC. Residues: CASSPFPAGGAYEQYF.

CDR3 amino acids: CASSQGLAGFGELFF. The CDR3 bases are TGCGCCAGCAGCCAAGGACTAGCGGGATTCGGGGAGCTGTTTTTT. The V gene is TRBV4-1, the J gene TRBJ2-2, with 11 bases identical to TRBD2. CDR3 size: 15 residues. V shed 1 base, J shed 7 bases, and the junction held 2 bases outside the gene matches. Germline CDR1 MGHRA, CDR2 YSYEKL.

The V and J genes are TRBV7-9 and TRBJ2-1; 10 bases agree with TRBD1. V dropped 7 bases and J dropped 7; count of bases not matched to a gene: 10. CDR3 length: 15 amino acids. Germline V lookup: CDR1 SEHNR, CDR2 FQNEAQ (reference sequence). This chain's CDR3 is CASTKGGQGRNEQFF. The CDR3 nucleotides are TGTGCCAGCACCAAAGGGGGACAGGGGAGGAATGAGCAGTTCTTC.

The chain combines TRBV6-6 with TRBJ2-7; 12 bases match TRBD2. After removal of 6 bases from V and 2 bases from J, the junction contained 8 bases not matched to a gene. The germline gives CDR1 MNHNY, CDR2 SVGAGI (reference sequence). The CDR3 sequence is 16 residues long. For the CDR3, the DNA is TGTGCCAGCAGGATACTAGCGGGAGGTGCCACCTACGAGCAGTACTTC. It specifies CASRILAGGATYEQYF.

The chain combines TRBV28 with TRBJ1-2, with unresolved D. The length of the CDR3 is 15 residues. Per germline, CDR1 MDHEN and CDR2 SYDVKM. The V end was cut by 6 bases, the J end by 4 bases, with 18 bases between. DNA of the CDR3: TGTGCCAGCAGCCCTGTCGAGGGAGGTGGCTATGGCTACACCTTC. Its translation is CASSPVEGGGYGYTF.